This passage covers 19 T cell receptor beta chains from one sample sequenced in a study of blood T cell repertoires in COVID-19. TCRdb's copy holds only in-frame clones and misses some; the assay was immunoSEQ multiplex PCR. The sample shows a few hundred thousand clones, about 86% of them seen only once. The sample comprised peripheral blood. The receptors come from a woman aged 50 to 60 with acute or convalescent COVID-19.

V gene TRBV7-9 combines with J gene TRBJ2-2, with 8 nucleotides matching TRBD1. In germline, CDR1 is SEHNR, CDR2 FQNEAQ (reference sequence). This CDR3 is built from 16 residues. The V and J ends lost 0 bases and 7 bases, in that order; junction bases with no gene match: 7. CDR3 DNA sequence: TGTGCCAGCAGCTTAGCGGACAGGGTATCTGGCGGGGAGCTGTTTTTT. Translating gives CASSLADRVSGGELFF.

V is TRBV6-6 and J is TRBJ1-4, with a possible D match to TRBD1 (5 bases). This CDR3 has 15 residues. CDR1 and CDR2 (germline): MNHNY, SVGAGI (reference sequence). The germline V and J ends were trimmed by 4 bases and 0 bases, with 9 bases remaining between them. The CDR3 DNA sequence: TGTGCCAGCAGTTTTCGACAGTCAACTAATGAAAAACTGTTTTTT. Its protein is CASSFRQSTNEKLFF.

The genes are TRBV21-1 and TRBJ2-4; no check of the table's D call, TRBD1, against the DNA was made. TRBV21-1 is reported as a pseudogene. The CDR3 covers 18 residues. CDR3 DNA sequence: TGTGCCAGCAGCAAATGGGCCAGACAGGGTGGTACCAAAAACATTCAGTACTTC. It codes for CASSKWARQGGTKNIQYF.

The rearrangement links TRBV5-1 to TRBJ1-2, with D uncertain. This CDR3 has 14 residues. CDR1 is SGHRS and CDR2 is YFSETQ in the germline V gene. The V gene lost 0 bases and the J gene lost 2 bases, with 8 bases spanning the gap. This CDR3 reads CASSLVVENYGYTF. The CDR3 coding sequence is TGCGCCAGCAGCTTGGTAGTTGAGAACTATGGCTACACCTTC.

This clone has just a few counts. The chain is built from TRBV29-1 and TRBJ1-1, with 7 bases that match TRBD1. The CDR3 runs to 13 residues. The J segment lost 2 bases and the V segment lost 4 bases, leaving 4 bases of the junction unmatched. CDR1 is SQVTM and CDR2 is ANQGSEA in the germline V gene. CDR3 bases: TGCAGCGTTGCGGGACAGTTCAACACTGAAGCTTTCTTT. The encoded protein is CSVAGQFNTEAFF.

The J gene is TRBJ2-5, the V gene TRBV5-4; 13 bases fit TRBD2. With V trimmed by 4 bases and J by 5 bases, 8 bases remained unmatched. CDR3 length equals 16 residues. From germline, CDR1 is SGHNT and CDR2 YYREEE (reference sequence). The CDR3: CASSALLAGGGETQYF. DNA of the CDR3: TGTGCCAGCAGCGCCCTACTAGCGGGAGGGGGGGAGACCCAGTACTTC.

This clone was detected a few times. The chain has TRBV5-1 and TRBJ2-7, with 7 bases matching TRBD1. V lost 0 bases, J lost 1 base, and 7 bases stayed unmatched. The germline CDR1 and CDR2 sequences are SGHRS and YFSETQ. There are 16 residues in the CDR3. CDR3 loop: CASSLGIGTVSYEQYF. In DNA, the CDR3 is TGCGCCAGCAGCTTGGGGATAGGGACAGTTTCCTACGAGCAGTACTTC.

The chain combines TRBV10-3 with TRBJ2-1; TRBD2 aligns across 11 bases. CDR1 is ENHRY and CDR2 is SYGVKD in the germline V gene. The CDR3 runs 15 residues. Unmatched junction bases numbered 4, after V lost 4 bases and J lost 5 bases. CDR3 nucleotides: TGTGCCATCAGTGCTTCGACTAGCGGGAACAATGAGCAGTTCTTC. This codes for CAISASTSGNNEQFF.

J is TRBJ2-1 and V is TRBV7-9; D remains ambiguous. This CDR3 is 13 amino acids long. V dropped 2 bases and J dropped 4 bases, with 6 bases sitting between them. Germline CDR1 and CDR2: SEHNR and FQNEAQ (reference sequence). CDR3 nucleotide sequence: TGTGCCAGCAGCTTACCCTCGTACAATGAGCAGTTCTTC. The encoded protein is CASSLPSYNEQFF.

The rearrangement uses TRBV19 and TRBJ2-7; D is uncertain. Germline V gene sequence: CDR1 LNHDA, CDR2 SQIVND (reference sequence). Between the trimmed V and J ends, which lost 3 bases and 3 bases, there was a span of 9 bases. The CDR3 is 13 amino acids. CDR3 sequence (DNA): TGTGCCAGTAGTATTAGCCTATTCTACGAGCAGTACTTC. This codes for CASSISLFYEQYF.

V usage is TRBV7-3 and J usage is TRBJ2-3, with 10 bases aligning to TRBD2. This CDR3 is 16 amino acids long. Germline V gene lookup returns CDR1 SGHTA and CDR2 FQGTGA. The trim removed 5 bases at V and 2 bases at J, leaving 7 bases unmatched. Here the CDR3 DNA reads TGTGCCAGCAGCGCCGGGACTAGCGAGCTCACAGATACGCAGTATTTT. This codes for CASSAGTSELTDTQYF.

This clone was counted a single time. This chain uses TRBV7-9 with TRBJ1-5; 7 nucleotides agree with TRBD1. CDR3 length: 14 residues. Germline lookup yields CDR1 SEHNR and CDR2 FQNEAQ (reference sequence). J was trimmed by 7 bases and V by 5 bases; bases with no gene match: 8. The CDR3 sequence: CASSLDRAGQPQHF. As DNA, the CDR3 is TGTGCCAGCAGCCTCGACAGGGCCGGGCAGCCCCAGCATTTT.

The chain uses TRBV27 and TRBJ1-6, with D maybe TRBD1 (5 bases). Germline assignment: CDR1 MNHEY and CDR2 SMNVEV (reference sequence). The CDR3 is made up of 16 amino acids. V was cut by 6 bases and J by 0 bases, with 12 bases left in between. In DNA, the CDR3 is TGTGCCAGCAGCTCTGTGGGGGGCTCCTATAATTCACCCCTCCACTTT. It translates to CASSSVGGSYNSPLHF.

The chain employs TRBV6-6 and TRBJ2-5; 8 bases are a match to TRBD1. The trim removed 6 bases at V and 3 bases at J, leaving 6 bases unmatched. CDR3 length: 14 amino acids. Germline V lookup: CDR1 MNHNY, CDR2 SVGAGI (reference sequence). The CDR3 region has the DNA TGTGCCAGCAGGCCCCCGACAGGGGAAGAGACCCAGTACTTC. It codes for CASRPPTGEETQYF.

The chain is built from TRBV12-5 and TRBJ2-5, with TRBD2 as a possible D gene (6 bases). Trimming pared 5 bases from V and 2 bases from J, leaving 15 bases between. There are 15 residues in the CDR3. CDR1 is LGHNT and CDR2 is FRNRAP in the germline V gene. The CDR3 DNA reads TGTGCTAGTGGTACAATAGCGGTGGGACAAGAGACCCAGTACTTC. Residues: CASGTIAVGQETQYF.

The rearrangement joins TRBV5-1 to TRBJ2-2, with D uncertain. The V gene lost 5 bases and the J gene lost 0 bases, with 8 bases spanning the gap. Germline loops: CDR1 SGHRS, CDR2 YFSETQ. This CDR3 has 14 amino acids. The CDR3 loop reads CASRQNANTGELFF. CDR3 DNA sequence: TGCGCCAGCAGGCAGAACGCGAACACCGGGGAGCTGTTTTTT.

V usage is TRBV11-2 and J usage is TRBJ2-2, with TRBD2 identical over 8 bases. V lost 4 bases and J lost 6; bases outside the gene matches: 1. The CDR3 contains 13 residues. CDR1 and CDR2 (germline): SGHAT, FQNNGV. CDR3 residues: CASSSGGSGELFF. DNA for the CDR3: TGTGCCAGCAGCTCGGGGGGGTCCGGGGAGCTGTTTTTT.

The DNA for the CDR3 is TGTGCCATCAGTGAGTCAGGCGGGAGCGCAGATACGCAGTATTTT. Translating gives CAISESGGSADTQYF. This sequence joins TRBV10-3 and TRBJ2-3; TRBD2 agrees at 7 bases. The CDR3 extends over 15 amino acids. V shed 0 bases, J shed 4 bases, and the junction held 4 bases outside the gene matches. CDR1 and CDR2 from the germline V gene are ENHRY and SYGVKD.

The chain uses TRBV11-2 and TRBJ1-2; the match to TRBD1 covers 10 bases. CDR3 size: 15 residues. The V and J ends lost 5 bases and 4 bases, in that order; junction bases with no gene match: 7. The germline gives CDR1 SGHAT, CDR2 FQNNGV. The DNA of the CDR3 is TGTGCCAGCAGCGCACCGGGACAGGGGCTCTATGGCTACACCTTC. This translates into CASSAPGQGLYGYTF.